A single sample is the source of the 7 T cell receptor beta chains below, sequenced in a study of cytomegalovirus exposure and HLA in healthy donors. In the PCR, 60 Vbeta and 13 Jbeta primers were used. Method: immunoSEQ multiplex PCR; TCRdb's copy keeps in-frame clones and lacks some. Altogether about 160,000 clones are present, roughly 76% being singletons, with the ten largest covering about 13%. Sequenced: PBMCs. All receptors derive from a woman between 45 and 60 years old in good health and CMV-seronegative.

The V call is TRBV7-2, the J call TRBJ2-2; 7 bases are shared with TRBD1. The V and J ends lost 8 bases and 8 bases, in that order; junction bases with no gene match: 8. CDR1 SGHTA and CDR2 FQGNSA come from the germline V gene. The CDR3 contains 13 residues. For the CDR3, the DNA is TGTGCCAGCCGTGACAGGGTCGTAGGGGAGCTGTTTTTT. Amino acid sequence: CASRDRVVGELFF.

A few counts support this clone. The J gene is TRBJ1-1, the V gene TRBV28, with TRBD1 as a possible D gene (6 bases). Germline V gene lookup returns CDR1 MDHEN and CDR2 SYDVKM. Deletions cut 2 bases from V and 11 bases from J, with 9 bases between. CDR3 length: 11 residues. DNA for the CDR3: TGTGCCAGCAGTTTAAGGACAGACGCTTTCTTT. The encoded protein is CASSLRTDAFF.

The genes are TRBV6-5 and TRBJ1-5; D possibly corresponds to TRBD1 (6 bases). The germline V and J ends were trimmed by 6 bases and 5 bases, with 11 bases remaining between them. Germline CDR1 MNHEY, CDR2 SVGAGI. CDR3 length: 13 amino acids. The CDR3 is CASSRGRDQPQHF. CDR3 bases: TGTGCCAGCAGCAGGGGTCGGGATCAGCCCCAGCATTTT.

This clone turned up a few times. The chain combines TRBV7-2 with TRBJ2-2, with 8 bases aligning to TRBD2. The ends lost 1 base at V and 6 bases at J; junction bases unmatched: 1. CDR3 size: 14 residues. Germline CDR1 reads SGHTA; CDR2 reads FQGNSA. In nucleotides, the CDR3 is TGTGCCAGCAGCTTAGACGGGGGGGCCGGGGAGCTGTTTTTT. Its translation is CASSLDGGAGELFF. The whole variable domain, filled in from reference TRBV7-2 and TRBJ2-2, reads GAGVSQSPSNKVTEKGKDVELRCDPISGHTALYWYRQSLGQGLEFLIYFQGNSAPDKSGLPSDRFSAERTGGSVSTLTIQRTQQEDSAVYLCASSLDGGAGELFFGEGSRLTVL.

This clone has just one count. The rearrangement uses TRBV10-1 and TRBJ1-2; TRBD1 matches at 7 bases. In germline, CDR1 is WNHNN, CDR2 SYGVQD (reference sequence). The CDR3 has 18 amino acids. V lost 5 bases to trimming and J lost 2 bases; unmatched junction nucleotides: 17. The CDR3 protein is CASSLLRQGKSANYGYTF. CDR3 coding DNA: TGCGCCAGCAGTCTACTTAGACAGGGTAAGTCAGCCAACTATGGCTACACCTTC.

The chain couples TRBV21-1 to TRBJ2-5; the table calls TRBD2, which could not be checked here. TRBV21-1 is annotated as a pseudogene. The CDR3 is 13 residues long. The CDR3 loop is CASSKPLLETQYF. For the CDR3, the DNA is TGTGCCAGCAGCAAACCCTTATTGGAGACCCAGTACTTC.

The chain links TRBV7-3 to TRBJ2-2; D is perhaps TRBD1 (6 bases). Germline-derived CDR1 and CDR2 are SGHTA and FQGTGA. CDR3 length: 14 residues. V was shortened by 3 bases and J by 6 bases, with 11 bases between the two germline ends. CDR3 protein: CASSFRQASGELFF. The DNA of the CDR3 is TGTGCCAGCAGCTTCCGACAGGCGTCCGGGGAGCTGTTTTTT.